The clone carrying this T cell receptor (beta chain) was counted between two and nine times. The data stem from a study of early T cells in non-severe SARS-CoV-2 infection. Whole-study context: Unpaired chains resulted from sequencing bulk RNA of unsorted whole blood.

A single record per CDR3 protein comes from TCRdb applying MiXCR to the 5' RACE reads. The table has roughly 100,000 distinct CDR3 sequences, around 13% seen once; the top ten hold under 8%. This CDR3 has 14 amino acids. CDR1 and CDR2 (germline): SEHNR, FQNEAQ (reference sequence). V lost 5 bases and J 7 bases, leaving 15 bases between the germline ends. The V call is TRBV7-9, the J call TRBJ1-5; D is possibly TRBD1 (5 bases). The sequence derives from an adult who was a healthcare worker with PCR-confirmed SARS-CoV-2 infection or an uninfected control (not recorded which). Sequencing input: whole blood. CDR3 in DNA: TGTGCCAGCAGCCCCGCGCAGGGTGTCCAGCCCCAGCATTTT. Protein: CASSPAQGVQPQHF.